The source of this T cell receptor (beta chain) is a study of shared clonotypes between healthy human individuals. Between the trimmed V and J ends, which lost 1 base and 0 bases, there was a span of 11 bases. CDR3 length equals 16 residues. Per germline, CDR1 SGHRS and CDR2 YFSETQ. Genomic DNA from each subset was divided evenly over several immunoSEQ plates. The assay was immunoSEQ multiplex PCR, and TCRdb's table has in-frame clones only and misses some. The profile shows fewer than 700,000 clones, around 81% of them singletons. V and J are TRBV5-1 and TRBJ2-1; D unresolved. This sequence originates from a woman aged 40 to 55 in good health. Some clones in this sample may be carry-over from other donors' samples. The material sequenced was PBMCs. The CDR3 reads CASSLQERISYNEQFF. As DNA, the CDR3 is TGCGCCAGCAGCTTGCAGGAGCGCATCTCCTACAATGAGCAGTTCTTC. Drawing the rest from reference TRBV5-1 and TRBJ2-1, the complete variable domain is KAGVTQTPRYLIKTRGQQVTLSCSPISGHRSVSWYQQTPGQGLQFLFEYFSETQRNKGNFPGRFSGRQFSNSRSEMNVSTLELGDSALYLCASSLQERISYNEQFFGPGTRLTVL.